The 8 T cell receptor beta chains below were found in one sample sequenced in a study of blood T cells in healthy people across ages. Using a J-beta primer mix together with a sample-barcoded 5' primer, a second PCR was run for roughly 6 to 11 cycles. MiXCR, applied by TCRdb to the 5' RACE reads, yields one record per CDR3 protein. The sample gives around 1,000,000 distinct CDR3 sequences, around 25% of which show up once; approximately 0.71% is in the top ten. These data also formed part of another study, on T cells of mothers and their children.

Input material: blood. The receptors were gathered from a girl aged 2 to 9 in good health.

This clonotype was detected only a few times. The chain joins TRBV25-1 to TRBJ2-1, with D perhaps matching TRBD1 (7 bases). CDR1 and CDR2 (germline): MGHDK, SYGVNS. The CDR3 spans 11 residues. Trimming shortened V by 10 bases and J by 10 bases, and 14 bases separated the two germline ends. The CDR3 is CATSQGGEQFF. As DNA, the CDR3 is TGTGCCACCAGCCAGGGGGGCGAGCAGTTCTTC.

The rearrangement joins TRBV11-1 to TRBJ2-1, with 9 bases that match TRBD2. Germline values: CDR1 SGHAT, CDR2 FQDESV (reference sequence). V was pared by 3 bases and J by 5 bases, with 11 bases of the junction left unmatched. CDR3 length equals 17 residues. The CDR3 here is CASSFLAGGRRHNEQFF. For the CDR3, the DNA is TGTGCCAGCAGCTTTCTGGCGGGAGGGAGACGGCACAATGAGCAGTTCTTC.

This clonotype occurred a few times. This sequence joins TRBV13 and TRBJ1-6, with D hard to call. This CDR3 spans 15 amino acids. Between the trimmed V and J ends, which lost 5 bases and 3 bases, there was a span of 11 bases. The germline V gene encodes CDR1 PRHDT and CDR2 FYEKMQ (reference sequence). The CDR3 reads CASSLGPGYNSPLHF. CDR3 nucleotides: TGTGCCAGCAGCCTTGGACCGGGCTATAATTCACCCCTCCACTTT.

The chain links TRBV4-1 to TRBJ2-5; no definite D call. The J call may be in error: the DNA end matches TRBJ2-1 better. Germline V gene sequence: CDR1 MGHRA, CDR2 YSYEKL. This CDR3 is built from 10 residues. CDR3 loop: CASSPDKQFF. In nucleotides, the CDR3 is TGCGCCAGCAGCCCAGACAAGCAGTTCTTC.

This clonotype was detected a few times. The V gene is TRBV2, the J gene TRBJ2-3, with D unclear. The CDR3 is 13 amino acids. V lost 3 bases and J 2 bases, leaving 6 bases between the germline ends. CDR1 is SNHLY and CDR2 is FYNNEI in the germline V gene. The CDR3 sequence is CASSEDHTDTQYF. CDR3 in DNA: TGTGCCAGCAGTGAGGACCACACAGATACGCAGTATTTT.

V usage is TRBV2 and J usage is TRBJ1-2; no clear D. V lost 8 bases to trimming and J lost 7 bases, with 14 bases between them. The CDR3 loop spans 12 amino acids. Germline V CDR1 and CDR2: SNHLY, FYNNEI. The CDR3 region has the DNA TGTGCCAGCCGTCCTCTCTATTTTGGCTACACCTTC. It translates to CASRPLYFGYTF.

The genes are TRBV28 and TRBJ2-1, with a tentative D call TRBD2 (6 bases). The CDR3 spans 14 residues. The germline gives CDR1 MDHEN, CDR2 SYDVKM. Trimming stripped 3 bases from V and 4 bases from J, with 10 bases between. CDR3 DNA sequence: TGTGCCAGCAGTTTTACGCGGGGATACAATGAGCAGTTCTTC. Protein sequence: CASSFTRGYNEQFF.

The J gene is TRBJ2-1, the V gene TRBV7-2, with D maybe TRBD2 (5 bases). Germline V gene sequence: CDR1 SGHTA, CDR2 FQGNSA. The germline V and J ends were trimmed by 5 bases and 3 bases, with 17 bases remaining between them. CDR3 length: 16 amino acids. CDR3 region: CASSGGSGNYYNEQFF. CDR3 nucleotide sequence: TGTGCCAGCAGCGGTGGAAGCGGAAACTACTACAATGAGCAGTTCTTC.